These 21 T cell receptor beta chains were all obtained from the same sample, sequenced in a study of blood T cell repertoires in COVID-19. Sequencing was performed with immunoSEQ multiplex PCR; in TCRdb, only in-frame clones are kept and a portion is missing. Of more than 250,000 clones listed, around 87% are singletons. The sample taken for sequencing was PBMCs or T cells enriched from blood (not recorded which). These receptors all come from a woman aged 25 to 45 who had recovered from COVID-19.

This chain connects TRBV3-1 (or the pseudogene TRBV3-2) to TRBJ2-1, with 10 positions matching TRBD2. The V gene's germline CDR1 is LGHDT and CDR2 YNNKEL (reference sequence). The CDR3 extends over 16 amino acids. V lost 1 base and J lost 0; bases outside the gene matches: 0. The CDR3 is CASSQASGSSYNEQFF. CDR3 DNA sequence: TGTGCCAGCAGCCAAGCTAGCGGGAGCTCCTACAATGAGCAGTTCTTC.

The rearrangement joins TRBV7-8 to TRBJ2-2; 9 bases fit TRBD1. The V and J ends lost 1 base and 6 bases, in that order; junction bases with no gene match: 6. This CDR3 has 16 amino acids. Per the germline V gene, CDR1 is SGHVS and CDR2 is FQNEAQ. The CDR3 loop is CASSLEVGTGSGELFF. CDR3 nucleotides: TGTGCCAGCAGCTTAGAGGTTGGGACAGGGTCCGGGGAGCTGTTTTTT.

The chain couples TRBV4-1 to TRBJ1-2, with D maybe TRBD1 (5 bases). The germline gives CDR1 MGHRA, CDR2 YSYEKL. With 3 bases removed from V and 7 bases from J, the gap between germline ends came to 18 bases. The CDR3 is 15 amino acids. The CDR3 nucleotides read TGCGCCAGCAGCCACCAGGACACGACCCCGGCTGGCTACACCTTC. It encodes CASSHQDTTPAGYTF.

CDR3 sequence reads: CSVDRVSTEAFF. CDR3 DNA: TGCAGCGTCGACAGGGTATCCACTGAAGCTTTCTTT. The chain has TRBV29-1 and TRBJ1-1; 7 nucleotides line up with TRBD1. In germline, CDR1 is SQVTM, CDR2 ANQGSEA. CDR3 length: 12 amino acids. With V trimmed by 6 bases and J by 4 bases, 5 bases remained unmatched.

The CDR3 DNA reads TGCGCCAGCAGTGAGTTACGGGTTCTAACTTATGGCTACACCTTC. This encodes CASSELRVLTYGYTF. The chain joins TRBV10-2 to TRBJ1-2; D gene ambiguous. The germline gives CDR1 WSHSY, CDR2 SAAADI. The CDR3 is made up of 15 amino acids. V was pared by 1 base and J by 5 bases, with 14 bases between.

The J gene is TRBJ2-7, the V gene TRBV7-9, with D maybe TRBD1 (5 bases). The CDR3 covers 15 residues. Germline V gives CDR1 SEHNR, CDR2 FQNEAQ (reference sequence). Trimming shortened V by 6 bases and J by 3 bases, and 18 bases separated the two germline ends. The CDR3, as DNA: TGTGCCAGCAGACACGAAATGGGGCTTAGCTACGAGCAGTACTTC. Translating gives CASRHEMGLSYEQYF.

This chain uses TRBV2 with TRBJ1-2; 10 nucleotides align to TRBD1. The CDR3 consists of 14 residues. Germline trimming cut 11 bases from V and 3 bases from J; bases unmatched to any gene: 9. Germline CDR1 and CDR2: SNHLY and FYNNEI. The CDR3 sequence: CAGLGDRGDYGYTF. CDR3 bases: TGTGCCGGACTTGGGGACAGGGGTGACTATGGCTACACCTTC.

In the case of this clone: Other nucleotide sequences in the sample specify the same CDR3. V and J are TRBV5-1 and TRBJ1-5; 7 nucleotides agree with TRBD1. The germline V gene encodes CDR1 SGHRS and CDR2 YFSETQ. J gave up 7 bases and V 0 bases, and 1 base lay outside the gene matches. The CDR3 has 13 amino acids. The CDR3, as DNA: TGCGCCAGCAGCTTGGGACAGGGACAGCCCCAGCATTTT. Residues: CASSLGQGQPQHF. Full variable domain (remainder filled in from reference TRBV5-1 and TRBJ1-5): KAGVTQTPRYLIKTRGQQVTLSCSPISGHRSVSWYQQTPGQGLQFLFEYFSETQRNKGNFPGRFSGRQFSNSRSEMNVSTLELGDSALYLCASSLGQGQPQHFGDGTRLSIL.

For this clone: This specimen includes other DNA sequences encoding the same CDR3. The CDR3 sequence: CASSLGGGSYNSPLHF. Written as DNA, the CDR3 is TGTGCCAGCAGCTTGGGGGGAGGCTCCTATAATTCACCCCTCCACTTT. This rearrangement joins TRBV5-6 to TRBJ1-6; no firm D call. The germline V gene has CDR1 SGHDT and CDR2 YYEEEE. The ends were cut back, 0 bases at V and 0 bases at J, with 7 bases in the middle. This CDR3 contains 16 residues.

The rearrangement uses TRBV9 and TRBJ2-7, with D unresolved. CDR1 and CDR2 (germline): SGDLS, YYNGEE. The V gene lost 0 bases and the J gene lost 4 bases, with 5 bases spanning the gap. This CDR3 comprises 12 residues. CDR3 in amino acids: CASSVDGYEQYF. In nucleotides, the CDR3 is TGTGCCAGCAGCGTAGACGGGTACGAGCAGTACTTC.

This clone came up once. J is TRBJ2-3 and V is TRBV11-2; weak D call: TRBD2 (6 bases). Per germline, CDR1 SGHAT and CDR2 FQNNGV. This CDR3 is built from 19 residues. Trimming shortened V by 0 bases and J by 4 bases, and 23 bases separated the two germline ends. CDR3 DNA sequence: TGTGCCAGCAGCTTAGATTCAGGACTACCATACACCTCGGCAGATACGCAGTATTTT. Translating gives CASSLDSGLPYTSADTQYF.

This sequence joins TRBV5-1 and TRBJ1-1; D is possibly TRBD1 (6 bases). V was clipped by 4 bases and J by 6 bases, with 19 bases between them. Germline CDR1 is SGHRS and CDR2 is YFSETQ. CDR3 size: 15 residues. CDR3 nucleotides: TGCGCCAGCAGCCTGAGGACCGGGGGGGCCGCTGAAGCTTTCTTT. This translates into CASSLRTGGAAEAFF.

V gene TRBV18 combines with J gene TRBJ2-2; D is uncertain. Germline CDR1 KGHSH, CDR2 LQKENI. The CDR3 spans 12 residues. Trimming pared 6 bases from V and 5 bases from J, leaving 7 bases between. CDR3 DNA sequence: TGTGCCAGCTCCGAGTCAACCGGGGAGCTGTTTTTT. Its protein product is CASSESTGELFF. The full variable domain, with the rest looked up from reference TRBV18 and TRBJ2-2, is NAGVMQNPRHLVRRRGQEARLRCSPMKGHSHVYWYRQLPEEGLKFMVYLQKENIIDESGMPKERFSAEFPKEGPSILRIQQVVRGDSAAYFCASSESTGELFFGEGSRLTVL.

The CDR3 region is CASSPKGAYNEQFF. Here the CDR3 DNA reads TGTGCCAGCAGCCCGAAGGGGGCCTACAATGAGCAGTTCTTC. V gene TRBV7-9 combines with J gene TRBJ2-1, with a weak D call TRBD1 (6 bases). With 5 bases removed from V and 2 bases from J, the gap between germline ends came to 10 bases. The CDR3 runs to 14 residues. In germline, CDR1 is SEHNR, CDR2 FQNEAQ (reference sequence). The full variable domain, completed using reference TRBV7-9 and TRBJ2-1, is DTGVSQNPRHKITKRGQNVTFRCDPISEHNRLYWYRQTLGQGPEFLTYFQNEAQLEKSRLLSDRFSAERPKGSFSTLEIQRTEQGDSAMYLCASSPKGAYNEQFFGPGTRLTVL.

V gene TRBV12-5 combines with J gene TRBJ1-2; maybe TRBD1 (5 bases). Germline lookup yields CDR1 LGHNT and CDR2 FRNRAP. V gave up 5 bases and J gave up 2 bases, with 9 bases separating them. This CDR3 spans 13 amino acids. In nucleotides, the CDR3 is TGTGCTAGTGGTAGAGACAGCAACTATGGCTACACCTTC. Translation gives CASGRDSNYGYTF. The complete variable domain, with remaining parts taken from reference TRBV12-5 and TRBJ1-2, reads DARVTQTPRHKVTEMGQEVTMRCQPILGHNTVFWYRQTMMQGLELLAYFRNRAPLDDSGMPKDRFSAEMPDATLATLKIQPSEPRDSAVYFCASGRDSNYGYTFGSGTRLTVV.

V and J are TRBV5-1 and TRBJ1-2; D unclear. Between the trimmed V and J ends, which lost 0 bases and 6 bases, there was a span of 12 bases. The CDR3 loop spans 14 amino acids. Germline V gene sequence: CDR1 SGHRS, CDR2 YFSETQ. CDR3 sequence (DNA): TGCGCCAGCAGCTTGGGCCGGAGCGGTGATGGCTACACCTTC. It specifies CASSLGRSGDGYTF.

This clone was counted between two and nine times. The junction departs from the called germline gene at one end, perhaps through a read error. The chain links TRBV25-1 to TRBJ1-2, with 7 positions matching TRBD1. Germline loops: CDR1 MGHDK, CDR2 SYGVNS. This CDR3 spans 15 amino acids. The CDR3 sequence is CASSEPRQGPYSYTF. Here the CDR3 DNA reads TGTGCCAGCAGTGAACCCCGACAGGGCCCCTATAGCTACACCTTC.

CDR3 region: CASRGTSGGTNTGELFF. In DNA form, the CDR3 reads TGTGCCAGCAGAGGGACTAGCGGGGGGACGAACACCGGGGAGCTGTTTTTT. The chain uses TRBV2 and TRBJ2-2; 15 nucleotides match TRBD2. The length of the CDR3 is 17 residues. V shed 6 bases and J 0 bases; nucleotides not matched to a gene: 2. Germline V gene sequence: CDR1 SNHLY, CDR2 FYNNEI. The full variable domain, with the rest looked up from reference TRBV2 and TRBJ2-2, is EPEVTQTPSHQVTQMGQEVILRCVPISNHLYFYWYRQILGQKVEFLVSFYNNEISEKSEIFDDQFSVERPDGSNFTLKIRSTKLEDSAMYFCASRGTSGGTNTGELFFGEGSRLTVL.

This clone was counted a few times. CDR3 DNA: TGTGCCAGCAGCTTGACAGGCAGCTCTGGAAACACCATATATTTT. It codes for CASSLTGSSGNTIYF. This chain joins TRBV5-4 and TRBJ1-3; TRBD1 might be the D (5 bases). The germline gives CDR1 SGHNT, CDR2 YYREEE (reference sequence). CDR3 length: 15 amino acids. Trimming removed 1 base at V and 0 bases at J, with 8 bases between.

V gene TRBV2 combines with J gene TRBJ1-1, with 7 bases aligning to TRBD1. From germline, CDR1 is SNHLY and CDR2 FYNNEI. The CDR3 spans 15 residues. V lost 6 bases, J lost 1 base, and 8 bases stayed unmatched. CDR3: CASRDRGQANTEAFF. The CDR3 DNA reads as TGTGCCAGCAGGGATCGAGGACAGGCGAACACTGAAGCTTTCTTT.

The genes are TRBV7-6 and TRBJ2-2; 10 positions agree with TRBD2. After removal of 5 bases from V and 2 bases from J, the junction contained 8 bases not matched to a gene. The CDR3 length is 17 residues. CDR1 and CDR2 (germline): SGHVS, FNYEAQ. The CDR3 nucleotides are TGTGCCAGCAGCCCCGCGAGCGGGGGGGTTAACACCGGGGAGCTGTTTTTT. It translates to CASSPASGGVNTGELFF. Together with reference TRBV7-6 and TRBJ2-2, the CDR3 gives the full variable domain: GAGVSQSPRYKVTKRGQDVALRCDPISGHVSLYWYRQALGQGPEFLTYFNYEAQQDKSGLPNDRFSAERPEGSISTLTIQRTEQRDSAMYRCASSPASGGVNTGELFFGEGSRLTVL.